This T cell receptor (beta chain) was sequenced during a study of blood T cell repertoires in COVID-19. Looking at the study overall: The origin of the acute and convalescent COVID-19 samples was the United States, Italy and Spain. PBMCs, B-cell-depleted T cells, or T cells provided the cDNA or gDNA that made up the material.

Assay: immunoSEQ multiplex PCR; the TCRdb copy retains only in-frame clones and omits some. The table includes approximately 210,000 clones, approximately 82% detected once. Trimming shortened V by 1 base and J by 2 bases, and 9 bases separated the two germline ends. This CDR3 contains 15 residues. Germline V lookup: CDR1 MDHEN, CDR2 SYDVKM. The sequence derives from a woman between 65 and 79 years old with active or convalescent COVID-19. Sequenced material: peripheral blood. The V gene is TRBV28, the J gene TRBJ1-5, with TRBD1 as a possible D gene (5 bases). This chain's CDR3 is CASSLYGGGNQPQHF. In DNA form, the CDR3 reads TGTGCCAGCAGTTTATACGGGGGAGGCAATCAGCCCCAGCATTTT.